The 10 T cell receptor beta chains in this list originate from one sample, sequenced in a study of CD8 T cells in ankylosing spondylitis (dated by TCRdb to 2017 to 2019). The receptor library was made with 5' RACE. The data were produced on an Illumina HiSeq 2500. The raw public reads went through TCRdb reprocessing: fastp at Q25, MiXCR clone calling, in-frame beta chains kept. Rows are combined by CDR3 protein, so each entry shows the most common genes and DNA. This sample is represented by a few hundred thousand distinct CDR3 sequences; roughly 10% of them were singletons. Jointly, the top ten make up 6% to 8% of the sample. The sample consisted of blood, either unsorted or a sorted T cell fraction (not recorded which). The receptors shown here come from a male donor with ankylosing spondylitis or in good health (not recorded which).

This clonotype showed up many times. This sequence joins TRBV4-1 and TRBJ2-3; D could derive from TRBD1 or TRBD2 (5 bases each). V was pared by 5 bases and J by 2 bases, with 11 bases between. Germline CDR1 and CDR2: MGHRA and YSYEKL. The CDR3 is 14 amino acids. CDR3 in amino acids: CASSSVGTTDTQYF. The DNA for the CDR3 is TGCGCCAGCAGCTCCGTGGGGACCACAGATACGCAGTATTTT.

This clonotype has at least ten counts. The chain links TRBV11-2 to TRBJ1-1; TRBD1 aligns across 8 bases. Germline values: CDR1 SGHAT, CDR2 FQNNGV. This CDR3 comprises 15 residues. V lost 4 bases to trimming and J lost 3 bases; unmatched junction nucleotides: 7. In DNA form, the CDR3 reads TGTGCCAGCAGCTCCGTACAGGGGGGATACACTGAAGCTTTCTTT. Its translation: CASSSVQGGYTEAFF.

The table lists this clonotype with a few counts. The J gene is TRBJ2-2, the V gene TRBV6-5, with D maybe TRBD2 (5 bases). Germline V gene sequence: CDR1 MNHEY, CDR2 SVGAGI. V dropped 2 bases and J dropped 6 bases, with 7 bases sitting between them. This CDR3 contains 13 residues. The CDR3 here is CASSYEGAGELFF. The CDR3 DNA sequence: TGTGCCAGCAGTTACGAGGGAGCCGGGGAGCTGTTTTTT.

Ten or more counts support this clonotype. This chain uses TRBV15 with TRBJ2-3; 7 bases align to TRBD1. Per the germline V gene, CDR1 is LNHNV and CDR2 is YYDKDF (reference sequence). V dropped 3 bases and J dropped 2; count of bases not matched to a gene: 2. The CDR3 spans 14 residues. The CDR3 DNA sequence: TGTGCCACCAGCAGGACAGGGCCCACAGATACGCAGTATTTT. Amino acids: CATSRTGPTDTQYF.

This clonotype came up a few times. The genes are TRBV12-3 or TRBV12-4 and TRBJ2-3; D uncertain. The V end was cut by 3 bases, the J end by 5 bases, with 6 bases between. The CDR3 sequence is 12 residues long. CDR3 DNA sequence: TGTGCCAGCAGTTTTGCCGGAGATACGCAGTATTTT. This codes for CASSFAGDTQYF.

This clonotype was observed many times. The chain carries TRBV18 and TRBJ2-3; no clear D gene. The germline CDR1 and CDR2 sequences are KGHSH and LQKENI. The CDR3 contains 14 residues. The V end lost 6 bases, the J end lost 4 bases, and 14 bases lay between the germline ends. The CDR3 DNA sequence: TGTGCCAGCTCCCCCGTAGGAACCCCAGATACGCAGTATTTT. The encoded protein is CASSPVGTPDTQYF.

This clonotype was found many times. The rearrangement uses TRBV5-1 and TRBJ2-3; 8 bases are shared with TRBD2. Germline CDR1 SGHRS, CDR2 YFSETQ. The CDR3 is 15 residues long. Trimming removed 7 bases from V and 0 bases from J; junction bases left unmatched: 7. Here the CDR3 DNA reads TGCGCCAGCCTCAAGGCTAGCGGGAGCACAGATACGCAGTATTTT. Its translation: CASLKASGSTDTQYF.

In this sample, this clonotype turned up many times. This rearrangement joins TRBV29-1 to TRBJ2-1, with 8 bases identical to TRBD2. The CDR3 extends over 14 amino acids. V lost 7 bases and J lost 9; bases outside the gene matches: 14. Germline values: CDR1 SQVTM, CDR2 ANQGSEA. The CDR3 spells CSAQQAGDHGEQFF. CDR3 in DNA: TGCAGCGCGCAGCAAGCGGGAGACCACGGTGAGCAGTTCTTC.

The chain is built from TRBV6-5 and TRBJ2-5, with a possible D match to TRBD1 (5 bases). The CDR3 sequence is 15 residues long. Germline CDR1 MNHEY, CDR2 SVGAGI. V gave up 0 bases and J gave up 5 bases, with 13 bases separating them. DNA of the CDR3: TGTGCCAGCAGTTACTCAGGGGCAGGATGGGAGACCCAGTACTTC. It encodes CASSYSGAGWETQYF.

This clonotype was counted many times. The rearrangement uses TRBV5-5 and TRBJ2-1, with D hard to call. Germline CDR1 and CDR2: SGHKS and YYEKEE (reference sequence). The germline V and J ends were trimmed by 4 bases and 0 bases, with 14 bases remaining between them. The CDR3 is 16 amino acids. CDR3: CASSLDLGSSYNEQFF. Written as DNA, the CDR3 is TGTGCCAGCAGCCTCGACCTTGGCAGCTCCTACAATGAGCAGTTCTTC.